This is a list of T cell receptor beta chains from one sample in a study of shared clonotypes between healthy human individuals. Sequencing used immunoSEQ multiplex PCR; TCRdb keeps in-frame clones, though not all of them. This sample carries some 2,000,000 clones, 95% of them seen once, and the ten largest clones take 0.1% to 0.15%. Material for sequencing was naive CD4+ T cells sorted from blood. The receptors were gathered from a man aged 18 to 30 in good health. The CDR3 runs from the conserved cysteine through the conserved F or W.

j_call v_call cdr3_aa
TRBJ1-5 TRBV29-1 CSVGQGSSNQPQHF
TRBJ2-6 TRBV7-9 CASSQTTGANVLTF
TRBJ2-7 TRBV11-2 CASSYDRSSYEQYF
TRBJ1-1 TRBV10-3 CAISEGAGRGGSTEAFF
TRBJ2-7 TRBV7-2 CASSFRQGSYEQYF
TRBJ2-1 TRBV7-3 CASSSDRNYNEQFF
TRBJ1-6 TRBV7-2 CASSLGTGAEGSPLHF
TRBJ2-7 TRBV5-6 CASSLAHTYEQYF
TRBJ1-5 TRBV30 CAWGNGQPQHF
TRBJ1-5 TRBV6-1 CASSETITNYNQPQHF
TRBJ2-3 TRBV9 CASTVGGEADTQYF
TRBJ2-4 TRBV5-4 CASSLRTESTKNIQYF
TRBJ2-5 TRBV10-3 CAISGASKETQYF
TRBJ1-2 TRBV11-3 CASSLEAGYGYTF
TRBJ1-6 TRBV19 CASSIGLMWGASNSPLHF
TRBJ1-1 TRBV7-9 CASSGKTGGENTEAFF
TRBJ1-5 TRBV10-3 CAISESKGGAQPQHF
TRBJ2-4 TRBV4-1 CASVPRLGTENIQYF
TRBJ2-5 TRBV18 CASSPPTGANYQETQYF
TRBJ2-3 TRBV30 CAGRTSGRGTDTQYF
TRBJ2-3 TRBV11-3 CASSGQGVTDTQYF
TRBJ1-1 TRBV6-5 CASSRRPEEAFF
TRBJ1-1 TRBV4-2 CASSQDHSSLYTEAFF
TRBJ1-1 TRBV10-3 CAISEREDTEAFF
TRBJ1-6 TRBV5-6 CASSSPRSRSYNSPLHF
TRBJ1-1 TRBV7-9 CASSLQDTEAFF
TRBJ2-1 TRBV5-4 CASSPLGGYNEQFF
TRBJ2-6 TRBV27 CASSFRGQEISGANVLTF
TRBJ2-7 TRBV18 CASSPGAAAYEQYF
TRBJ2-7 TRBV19 CASSPGIWIYEQYF
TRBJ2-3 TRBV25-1 CASSEYGGSSDTQYF
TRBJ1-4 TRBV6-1 CASSARAWGNEKLFF
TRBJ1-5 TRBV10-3 CAISESEEVMKHF
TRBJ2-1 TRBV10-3 CAIRRDRGLNEQFF
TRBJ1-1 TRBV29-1 CSARTGVSGEAFF
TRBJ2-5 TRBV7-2 CASSLGAVGETQYF
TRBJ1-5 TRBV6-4 CASSPGGGNQPQHF
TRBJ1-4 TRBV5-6 CASSSTGQGAEKLFF